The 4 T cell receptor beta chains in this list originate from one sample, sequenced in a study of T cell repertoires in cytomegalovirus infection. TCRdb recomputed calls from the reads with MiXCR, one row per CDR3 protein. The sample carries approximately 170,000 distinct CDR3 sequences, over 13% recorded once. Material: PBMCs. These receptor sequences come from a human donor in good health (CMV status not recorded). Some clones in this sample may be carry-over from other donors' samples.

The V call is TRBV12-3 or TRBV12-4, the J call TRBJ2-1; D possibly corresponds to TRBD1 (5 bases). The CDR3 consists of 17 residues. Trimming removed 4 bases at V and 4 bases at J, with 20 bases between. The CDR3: CASSSDLRQLGYNEQFF. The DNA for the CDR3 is TGTGCCAGCAGTTCGGACCTTCGACAGCTGGGGTACAATGAGCAGTTCTTC.

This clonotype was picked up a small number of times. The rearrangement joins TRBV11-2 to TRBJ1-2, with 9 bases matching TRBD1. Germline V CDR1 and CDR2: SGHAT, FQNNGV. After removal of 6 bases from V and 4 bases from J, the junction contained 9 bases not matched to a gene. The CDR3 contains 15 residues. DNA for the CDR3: TGTGCCAGCAGACCCGGGACAGGGATTGTCTATGGCTACACCTTC. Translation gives CASRPGTGIVYGYTF.

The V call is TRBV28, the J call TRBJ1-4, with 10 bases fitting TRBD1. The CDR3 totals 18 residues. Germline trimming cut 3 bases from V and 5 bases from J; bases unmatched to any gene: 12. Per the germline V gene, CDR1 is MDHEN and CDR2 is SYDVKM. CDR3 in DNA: TGTGCCAGCAGTTTGATCGGGACAGGGGTGTCGTCAAATGAAAAACTGTTTTTT. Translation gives CASSLIGTGVSSNEKLFF.

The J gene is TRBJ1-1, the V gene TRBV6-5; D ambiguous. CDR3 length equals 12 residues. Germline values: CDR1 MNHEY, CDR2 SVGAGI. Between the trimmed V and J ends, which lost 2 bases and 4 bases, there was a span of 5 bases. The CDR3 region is CASSYRSTEAFF. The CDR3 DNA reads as TGTGCCAGCAGTTACCGGAGCACTGAAGCTTTCTTT.